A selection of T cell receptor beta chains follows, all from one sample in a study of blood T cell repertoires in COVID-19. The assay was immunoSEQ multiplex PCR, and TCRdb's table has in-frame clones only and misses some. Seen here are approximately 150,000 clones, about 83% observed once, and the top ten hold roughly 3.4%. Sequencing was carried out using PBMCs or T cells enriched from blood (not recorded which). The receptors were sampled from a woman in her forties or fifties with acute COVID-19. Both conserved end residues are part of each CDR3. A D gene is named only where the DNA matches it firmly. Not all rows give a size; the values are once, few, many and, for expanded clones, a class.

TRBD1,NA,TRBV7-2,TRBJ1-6,CASSVRQGRTPLHF,TGTGCCAGCAGCGTCCGACAGGGTAGGACACCCCTCCACTTT
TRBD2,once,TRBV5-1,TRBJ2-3,CASSLTSGSFPDTQYF,TGCGCCAGCAGCTTGACTAGCGGGAGTTTTCCAGATACGCAGTATTTT
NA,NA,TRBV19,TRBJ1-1,CASAVGTRASF,TGTGCCAGTGCCGTAGGAACGCGGGCGTCTTTT
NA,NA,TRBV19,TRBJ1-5,CASIGAQLDQPQHF,TGTGCCAGTATTGGGGCACAGCTAGATCAGCCCCAGCATTTT
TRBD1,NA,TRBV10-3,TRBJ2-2,CAISDSQGWSGELFF,TGTGCCATCAGTGACTCACAGGGGTGGTCCGGGGAGCTGTTTTTT
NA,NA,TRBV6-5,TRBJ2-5,CASSYSGGETQYF,TGTGCCAGCAGTTACTCAGGCGGGGAGACCCAGTACTTC
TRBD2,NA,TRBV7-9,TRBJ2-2,CASSISGSGTGELFF,TGTGCCAGCAGCATTAGCGGGAGCGGCACCGGGGAGCTGTTTTTT
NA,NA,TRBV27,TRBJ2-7,CASSLSAGLFDEQYF,TGTGCCAGCAGTTTATCGGCAGGGCTTTTCGACGAGCAGTACTTC
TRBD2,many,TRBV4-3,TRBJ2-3,CASSHLLAGATPSTDTQYF,TGCGCCAGCAGCCACTTACTAGCGGGGGCTACTCCGAGCACAGATACGCAGTATTTT
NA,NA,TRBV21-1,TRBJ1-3,CASSKGDRERNTIYF,TGTGCCAGCAGCAAAGGGGACAGGGAGAGAAACACCATATATTTT
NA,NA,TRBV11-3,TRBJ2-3,CASSLRGTDTQYF,TGTGCCAGCAGCTTACGGGGCACAGATACGCAGTATTTT
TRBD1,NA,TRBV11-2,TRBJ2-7,CAAGTENYEQYF,TGTGCGGCAGGGACAGAGAACTACGAGCAGTACTTC
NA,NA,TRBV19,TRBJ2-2,CVTGLYTGELFF,TGTGTAACAGGGCTATACACCGGGGAGCTGTTTTTT
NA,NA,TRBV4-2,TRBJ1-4,CASSQGSTGFNEKLFF,TGTGCCAGCAGCCAGGGATCAACAGGGTTTAATGAAAAACTGTTTTTT
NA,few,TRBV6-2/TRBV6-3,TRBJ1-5,CASNPDSGSNQPQHF,TGTGCCAGCAACCCGGACAGTGGTAGCAATCAGCCCCAGCATTTT
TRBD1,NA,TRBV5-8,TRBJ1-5,CASEDRFQPQHF,TGTGCCAGCGAGGACAGGTTTCAGCCCCAGCATTTT
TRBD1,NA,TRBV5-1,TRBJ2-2,CASSFLQGVNTGELFF,TGCGCCAGCAGCTTTCTACAGGGGGTAAATACCGGGGAGCTGTTTTTT
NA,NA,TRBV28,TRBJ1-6,CASSLHSGNSPLHF,TGTGCCAGCAGTTTACACTCCGGGAATTCACCCCTCCACTTT
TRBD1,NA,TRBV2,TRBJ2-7,CASSEADRVGEQYF,TGTGCCAGCAGTGAAGCAGACAGGGTTGGCGAGCAGTACTTC
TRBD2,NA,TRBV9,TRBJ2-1,CASSVAFEGGPPEQFF,TGTGCCAGCAGCGTAGCTTTTGAGGGAGGGCCCCCTGAGCAGTTCTTC
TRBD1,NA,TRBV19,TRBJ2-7,CASSTPGQRSAQYF,TGTGCCAGTAGTACTCCGGGACAGAGGTCGGCGCAGTACTTC
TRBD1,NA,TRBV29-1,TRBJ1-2,CSVGGTGIPHGYTF,TGCAGCGTTGGGGGGACAGGGATCCCCCATGGCTACACCTTC
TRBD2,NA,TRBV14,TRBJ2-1,CASKTSGRYEQFF,TGTGCCAGCAAGACTAGCGGGCGCTATGAGCAGTTCTTC
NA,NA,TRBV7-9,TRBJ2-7,CASSLAQAGEQYF,TGTGCCAGCAGCTTAGCACAGGCGGGAGAGCAGTACTTC
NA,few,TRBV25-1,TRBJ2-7,CASGRRYEQYF,TGTGCCAGCGGCCGTCGTTACGAGCAGTACTTC
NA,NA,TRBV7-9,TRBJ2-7,CASSLGGGAFGYEQYF,TGTGCCAGCAGCTTAGGTGGGGGGGCCTTCGGCTACGAGCAGTACTTC
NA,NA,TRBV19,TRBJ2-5,CASSIGPSSGETQYF,TGTGCCAGTAGTATAGGGCCTAGCTCGGGGGAGACCCAGTACTTC
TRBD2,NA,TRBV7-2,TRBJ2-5,CASSFLAGGPGGETQYF,TGTGCCAGCAGCTTCCTAGCGGGAGGGCCAGGGGGAGAGACCCAGTACTTC
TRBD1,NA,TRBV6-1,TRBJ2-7,CASSEARTGRNEQYF,TGTGCCAGCAGTGAAGCTAGGACAGGGAGGAACGAGCAGTACTTC
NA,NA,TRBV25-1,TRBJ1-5,CASSSRDSDSNQPQHF,TGTGCCAGCAGTTCCCGGGACTCCGATAGCAATCAGCCCCAGCATTTT
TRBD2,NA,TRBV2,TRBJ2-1,CASNGRTSGRALDNEQFF,TGTGCCAGCAACGGGCGGACTAGCGGGAGGGCCTTGGACAATGAGCAGTTCTTC
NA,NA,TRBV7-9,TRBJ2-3,CASRDLALVLPSTDTQYF,TGTGCCAGCCGCGACTTGGCCCTTGTACTTCCTAGCACAGATACGCAGTATTTT
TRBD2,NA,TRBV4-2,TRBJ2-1,CASSQEPFGLAGSLVGSYNEQFF,TGTGCCAGCAGCCAAGAACCGTTCGGACTAGCGGGGTCCCTGGTAGGCTCCTACAATGAGCAGTTCTTC
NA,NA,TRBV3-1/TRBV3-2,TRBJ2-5,CASRETRGAQETQYF,TGTGCCAGCAGGGAAACACGGGGTGCCCAAGAGACCCAGTACTTC
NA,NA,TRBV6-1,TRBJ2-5,CASSELREKWETQYF,TGTGCCAGCAGTGAACTCCGGGAGAAGTGGGAGACCCAGTACTTC
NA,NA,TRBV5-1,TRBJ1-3,CASRSGGQALYSGNTIYF,TGCGCCAGCAGGTCCGGCGGGCAGGCTTTGTACTCTGGAAACACCATATATTTT
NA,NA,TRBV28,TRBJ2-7,CASSFGESYEQYF,TGTGCCAGCAGTTTCGGGGAGTCCTACGAGCAGTACTTC
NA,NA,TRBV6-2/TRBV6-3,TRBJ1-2,CASSYPRLLYYGYTF,TGTGCCAGCAGTTACCCGAGGTTATTGTACTATGGCTACACCTTC
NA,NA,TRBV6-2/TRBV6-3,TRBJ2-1,CASSYQGSYNEQFF,TGTGCCAGCAGTTACCAGGGGTCCTACAATGAGCAGTTCTTC
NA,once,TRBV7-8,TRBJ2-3,CASSKGLVTDTQYF,TGTGCCAGCAGCAAGGGACTTGTCACAGATACGCAGTATTTT